The TCR beta chain described here comes from a study of T cells in Graves' hyperthyroidism and ophthalmopathy. Stable Graves' hyperthyroidism meant no ophthalmopathy progression within 18 months. Amplified TCR beta CDR3 regions derived from RNA transcripts. A set of HTBI primers served as the primers for a first-round RT-PCR of the TCR CDR3. Each CDR3 protein is one row after TCRdb ran MiXCR on the multiplex PCR reads. The sample consists of about 590,000 distinct CDR3 sequences, 15% to 19% of them appearing once. The clonotype was recovered from a woman younger than 45 with Graves' hyperthyroidism. Sequenced: blood.

The CDR3 DNA follows: TGCGCCAGCAGCCAAGTTATCATCGACAGCCCCTACGAGCAGTACTTC. Translated: CASSQVIIDSPYEQYF. The chain uses TRBV4-1 and TRBJ2-7; D may be TRBD1 (5 bases). This CDR3 region has 16 residues. V was pared by 1 base and J by 2 bases, with 15 bases between. Germline assignment: CDR1 MGHRA and CDR2 YSYEKL.